This T cell receptor beta chain was sequenced during a study of blood T cells in healthy people across ages. The CDR3 has 15 amino acids. Germline V CDR1 and CDR2: SGHTA, FQGNSA. V dropped 2 bases and J dropped 1 base, with 12 bases sitting between them. For this clonotype: Its antigen is unknown.

Then a second PCR, running about 6 to 12 cycles, was carried out with a sample-barcoded 5' primer and a J-beta primer mix. A template-switch adaptor that had 12 random nucleotides put a tag on each cDNA molecule. Each CDR3 protein is one row after TCRdb ran MiXCR on the 5' RACE reads. Of some 1,800,000 distinct CDR3 sequences listed, about two fifths were seen once; the top ten hold about 21%. Per-sample PBMC isolation yielded at least 6.5 million cells. Study-level points and caveats: It was held that diversity estimates obtained from one million T cells represented underestimates. PBMCs that were unsorted prevented a conclusive naive versus antigen-experienced comparison.

The specimen was blood. The chain combines TRBV7-2 with TRBJ2-7, with D tentatively TRBD1 or TRBD2 (5 bases each). This TCR came from a human donor in good health. CDR3 in DNA: TGTGCCAGCAGCTTAAAGGGGCTAGCATCCTACGAGCAGTACTTC. This codes for CASSLKGLASYEQYF.